This passage covers 21 T cell receptor beta chains from one sample sequenced in a study of T-cell reconstitution after alpha-beta-depleted transplantation in children. Unique molecular identifiers were used to barcode this TCRbeta library. TCRdb reprocessed the PCR reads with MiXCR, giving one entry per CDR3 protein. The profile shows 330,000 or so distinct CDR3 sequences, around 9.1% of them singletons. Sequences were derived from PBMCs, sampled before TCRalphabeta/CD19-depleted stem cell transplant. These receptors all come from a boy under three years old with acute myeloid leukemia, due to receive a stem cell transplant.

This clonotype has at least ten counts. This chain connects TRBV2 to TRBJ2-5; 7 nucleotides match TRBD2. V was pared by 1 base and J by 7 bases, with 6 bases of the junction left unmatched. This CDR3 region has 14 residues. Germline assignment: CDR1 SNHLY and CDR2 FYNNEI. The CDR3 DNA follows: TGTGCCAGCAGTGAAGTGCGGGGGAGGGGGACCCAGTACTTC. The encoded protein is CASSEVRGRGTQYF.

This clonotype was counted ten times or more. The CDR3 nucleotides are TGTGCCAGCAGTTTACTAGTTCGACCAGATACGCAGTATTTT. Translating gives CASSLLVRPDTQYF. The rearrangement uses TRBV27 and TRBJ2-3, with no clear D. The CDR3 totals 14 residues. CDR1 is MNHEY, CDR2 SMNVEV, per germline (reference sequence). V was shortened by 2 bases and J by 4 bases, with 10 bases between the two germline ends.

This clonotype has ten or more counts. The J gene is TRBJ1-2, the V gene TRBV5-5; 7 bases are shared with TRBD1. This CDR3 has 13 residues. Looked up from germline, CDR1 is SGHKS and CDR2 is YYEKEE (reference sequence). The V gene end was trimmed by 4 bases and the J gene end by 8 bases; junction bases not matched to a gene: 8. The CDR3 loop reads CASSPDRAWGYTF. CDR3 DNA sequence: TGTGCCAGCAGCCCAGACAGGGCCTGGGGCTACACCTTC.

Only a few counts were recorded for this clonotype. The chain couples TRBV7-2 to TRBJ2-1; 13 nucleotides align to TRBD2. Germline V lookup: CDR1 SGHTA, CDR2 FQGNSA. With V trimmed by 5 bases and J by 2 bases, 21 bases remained unmatched. CDR3 length equals 22 residues. The CDR3 bases are TGTGCCAGCAGCGGTACGTTCGCCCGGGGAGAGACTAGCGGGGGGACCTACAATGAGCAGTTCTTC. Amino acid sequence: CASSGTFARGETSGGTYNEQFF.

The chain has TRBV5-1 and TRBJ2-1; 12 bases agree with TRBD2. The J segment lost 8 bases and the V segment lost 4 bases, leaving 10 bases of the junction unmatched. The CDR3 sequence is 16 residues long. Germline loops: CDR1 SGHRS, CDR2 YFSETQ. CDR3 DNA sequence: TGCGCCAGCAGCAATCTAGCGGGGGGGCCTTTCGATGAGCAGTTCTTC. As protein: CASSNLAGGPFDEQFF.

The J gene is TRBJ1-1, the V gene TRBV30, with a possible D match to TRBD1 (6 bases). CDR3 size: 12 residues. V was shortened by 4 bases and J by 6 bases, with 12 bases between the two germline ends. CDR1 is GTSNPN and CDR2 is SVGIG in the germline V gene (reference sequence). CDR3: CAWTGGAAEAFF. The DNA of the CDR3 is TGTGCCTGGACGGGGGGGGCCGCTGAAGCTTTCTTT.

Only a few counts were recorded for this clonotype. The chain combines TRBV7-2 with TRBJ2-7, with 8 bases fitting TRBD2. The CDR3 runs to 15 residues. The V gene end was trimmed by 7 bases and the J gene end by 4 bases; junction bases not matched to a gene: 12. Germline values: CDR1 SGHTA, CDR2 FQGNSA. The CDR3 here is CASKAGAGVGYEQYF. The CDR3 DNA sequence: TGTGCCAGCAAAGCGGGAGCGGGAGTAGGGTACGAGCAGTACTTC.

The table lists this clonotype with many counts. V is TRBV5-1 and J is TRBJ2-3, with D uncertain. The germline V and J ends were trimmed by 4 bases and 5 bases, with 11 bases remaining between them. Germline V lookup: CDR1 SGHRS, CDR2 YFSETQ. The CDR3 totals 13 residues. The CDR3 loop reads CASSGRVQDTQYF. CDR3 coding DNA: TGCGCCAGCAGCGGTCGGGTTCAAGATACGCAGTATTTT.

This clonotype has a count of ten or more. This chain joins TRBV7-2 and TRBJ2-1; no definite D call. Trimming shortened V by 3 bases and J by 12 bases, and 12 bases separated the two germline ends. Germline loops: CDR1 SGHTA, CDR2 FQGNSA. The CDR3 totals 12 residues. CDR3 DNA: TGTGCCAGCAGCTTGGACCTTCTTGGGCAGTTCTTC. Translation gives CASSLDLLGQFF.

This clonotype has at least ten counts. This chain uses TRBV10-3 with TRBJ2-3; perhaps TRBD1 as D (6 bases). Per the germline V gene, CDR1 is ENHRY and CDR2 is SYGVKD. This CDR3 comprises 13 residues. The CDR3 region has the DNA TGTGGTTACAGGGCCTCCAGCACAGATACGCAGTATTTT. Translating it yields CGYRASSTDTQYF.

This clonotype was counted at least ten times. V usage is TRBV25-1 and J usage is TRBJ1-1; D remains ambiguous. V dropped 3 bases and J dropped 8 bases, with 4 bases sitting between them. Germline values: CDR1 MGHDK, CDR2 SYGVNS. The CDR3 extends over 10 amino acids. The DNA for the CDR3 is TGTGCCAGCAGTGAGGGCGAAGCTTTCTTT. Protein: CASSEGEAFF.

Many counts were recorded for this clonotype. The chain recombines TRBV29-1 with TRBJ1-4; no reliable D call. Germline lookup yields CDR1 SQVTM and CDR2 ANQGSEA. CDR3 length: 16 residues. With 6 bases removed from V and 5 bases from J, the gap between germline ends came to 22 bases. The CDR3 region is CSVVDGPGRRNEKLFF. Written as DNA, the CDR3 is TGCAGCGTGGTGGACGGCCCGGGCAGAAGAAATGAAAAACTGTTTTTT.

This clonotype has a count of ten or more. The chain couples TRBV4-1 to TRBJ2-1; 9 positions agree with TRBD2. The CDR3 has 17 residues. V shed 0 bases, J shed 8 bases, and the junction held 11 bases outside the gene matches. Germline-derived CDR1 and CDR2 are MGHRA and YSYEKL. In nucleotides, the CDR3 is TGCGCCAGCAGCCAAGATCCTGGGGGCGGGAGGGCCCATGAGCAGTTCTTC. Protein product: CASSQDPGGGRAHEQFF.

This clonotype was recorded at least ten times. The chain employs TRBV12-3 or TRBV12-4 and TRBJ2-1; D call uncertain. The V end was cut by 5 bases, the J end by 1 base, with 6 bases between. The CDR3 spans 13 residues. The DNA of the CDR3 is TGTGCCAGCAGTACCGGGTCCTACAATGAGCAGTTCTTC. As protein: CASSTGSYNEQFF.

This clonotype was observed many times. This rearrangement joins TRBV6-2 or TRBV6-3 to TRBJ1-1, with D perhaps TRBD1 (6 bases). This CDR3 comprises 14 residues. Germline CDR1 is MNHEY and CDR2 is SVGEGT. The V and J ends lost 5 bases and 1 base respectively, with 11 bases between them. Written as DNA, the CDR3 is TGTGCCAGCAGTCGCACAGGGAGGAACACTGAAGCTTTCTTT. It encodes CASSRTGRNTEAFF.

This clonotype occurred many times. V usage is TRBV5-1 and J usage is TRBJ2-3, with 12 bases that match TRBD2. Germline CDR1 reads SGHRS; CDR2 reads YFSETQ. Trimming removed 0 bases from V and 4 bases from J; junction bases left unmatched: 3. The CDR3 consists of 16 residues. The CDR3 sequence: CASSLGLAGVADTQYF. Written as DNA, the CDR3 is TGCGCCAGCAGCTTGGGACTAGCGGGGGTTGCAGATACGCAGTATTTT. Based on the CDR3 plus reference TRBV5-1 and TRBJ2-3, the full variable domain is KAGVTQTPRYLIKTRGQQVTLSCSPISGHRSVSWYQQTPGQGLQFLFEYFSETQRNKGNFPGRFSGRQFSNSRSEMNVSTLELGDSALYLCASSLGLAGVADTQYFGPGTRLTVL.

This clonotype has ten or more counts. The chain links TRBV29-1 to TRBJ2-2; D may match TRBD1 or TRBD2 (6 bases each). The CDR3 loop spans 14 amino acids. CDR1 is SQVTM and CDR2 is ANQGSEA in the germline V gene. The V end lost 6 bases, the J end lost 3 bases, and 14 bases lay between the germline ends. CDR3 in amino acids: CSVTGARDTGELFF. The CDR3 nucleotides read TGCAGCGTAACGGGGGCGCGGGACACCGGGGAGCTGTTTTTT.

A remark on this clonotype: A much larger clone lies one base from this, so it may be a read error. The chain joins TRBV20-1 to TRBJ2-7; the D is unclear. Trimming pared 5 bases from V and 3 bases from J, leaving 8 bases between. The CDR3 runs 11 residues. CDR1 and CDR2 from the germline V gene are DFQATT and SNEGSKA (reference sequence). The CDR3 nucleotides are TGCAGTGCTGCCATTGTCTACGAGCAGTACTTC. This encodes CSAAIVYEQYF.

This clonotype was found many times. V usage is TRBV11-2 and J usage is TRBJ2-1; D gene uncertain. This CDR3 comprises 14 residues. Germline V gives CDR1 SGHAT, CDR2 FQNNGV. V lost 3 bases to trimming and J lost 0 bases, with 6 bases between them. The CDR3 nucleotides read TGTGCCAGCAGCTTGGCGAGCTCCTACAATGAGCAGTTCTTC. This translates into CASSLASSYNEQFF.

V and J are TRBV25-1 and TRBJ2-7; TRBD2 matches at 7 bases. Germline lookup yields CDR1 MGHDK and CDR2 SYGVNS. With 8 bases clipped from V and 0 bases from J, the junction kept 4 bases outside the gene matches. The CDR3 sequence is 13 residues long. CDR3 in amino acids: CASRGDLSYEQYF. The CDR3 bases are TGTGCCAGCCGGGGGGACCTCTCCTACGAGCAGTACTTC.

Many counts were recorded for this clonotype. The gene calls are TRBV12-3 or TRBV12-4 and TRBJ2-7; a weak D match, TRBD2 (5 bases). The length of the CDR3 is 14 residues. The V gene lost 6 bases and the J gene lost 7 bases, with 19 bases spanning the gap. The DNA of the CDR3 is TGTGCCAGCAGCCTCGGAGGACCGGGGATAGAGCAGTACTTC. Amino acid sequence: CASSLGGPGIEQYF.